The TCR beta chain described here comes from a study of cytomegalovirus exposure and HLA in healthy donors (dated by TCRdb to 2015 to 2018). About the investigation overall: An earlier analysis of some 500 of the donors reported 250 to 350 Gb of sequence data and 120 million or so unique TCR beta sequences from 150 million to 200 million T cells. Alongside the repertoire data, information on donor age, sex, ethnicity and CMV serostatus was compiled. Across 398 genotyped donors of the cohort, an average of about 240,000 unique TCR beta nucleotide sequences per donor were sequenced, and roughly a sixth of those sequences were non-productive. A later genetic analysis took genome-wide SNP genotypes for about three fifths of the 666 donors and used that subset as a discovery cohort. Every repertoire in the discovery cohort had been generated on one and the same sequencing platform. In a later analysis, previously published TCR beta repertoires from 500 to 750 donors were re-analyzed and high-resolution HLA genotyping was added so that TCR occurrence patterns could be studied. In the later analysis, no new phenotypic data were used to find candidate immune exposures; instead, reliance was placed on TCR beta sequences and their occurrence across donors. The aim of the study was to test whether cataloging public T cell receptors could identify signatures of past pathogen exposure. In addition to the first cohort of about 650 subjects, a separate validation cohort of 120 different subjects was used. Of the 350 to 450 genotyped donors, 65% to 90% fell in the genetic ancestry cluster associated with self-reported Caucasian donors. HLA typing included class I and class II loci at four-digit resolution. The number of donors typed differed by locus, with about 629-630 for A, B, C, DRB1 and DQB1, over 500 for DQA1, approximately 580 for DPA1, and some 440 for DPB1. Using immunosequencing, the study profiled T cell repertoires from 640 or so subjects and related those repertoires to cytomegalovirus serostatus. Because of strong linkage in the cohort, five DR-DQ haplotypes were treated as single units for association and clustering. The study combined high-throughput TCR immunosequencing, statistical association of individual TCRs with disease status, and machine learning to predict cytomegalovirus infection status. An earlier analysis of 587 of the donors used high-throughput TCR beta sequencing to judge whether each TCR beta V gene segment behaved as functional or pseudogenic. Roughly 300 gigabases of sequencing data and approximately 85 million unique TCR sequences were included in an early release covering about 700 HLA-typed donors.

Remarks on this clone: The antigen it binds to is not known. It has no much larger one-base neighbor in the sample; base qualities were not kept.

CDR1 and CDR2, per the germline V gene (reference sequence), are SGHNT and YYREEE. Including cysteine and phenylalanine, the CDR3 has 13 amino acids. Here the CDR3 DNA is all that survives: 39 bases in frame from base 1. The research as a whole found: The earlier analysis of some 560 of the donors excluded over 15 rarely observed V segments, including chromosome 9 orphons, because counts were too low. For the cohort, immune exposure information was limited to CMV serostatus. In a later analysis, some 18,000 TCR beta sequences were associated with specific HLA alleles at a false discovery rate of 0.05. Most TCR sequences were seen in very few donors, while some public TCRs were found in many individuals. When HLA alleles, especially DR and DQ, strongly co-occurred, attributing TCR associations to individual alleles was difficult. In vitro tests confirmed that a few of the cytomegalovirus-associated TCR beta chains recognize cytomegalovirus antigens. In a later genetic analysis, a missense DCLRE1C variant was associated with V-gene and J-gene trimming of TCR beta chains, and the association was replicated in an independent cohort. The presence/absence analyses assumed that sequencing depth was roughly uniform across donors, and that assumption may not be true. According to a later analysis, most CMV-associated TCR beta chains appeared to be HLA-restricted, and the HLA associations seemed to be driven largely by CMV exposure. In an earlier analysis of some 640 of the donors, most TCR beta V segments were observed in productive rearrangements about 87% or about 30% of the time, broadly matching IMGT annotations. In a later genetic analysis, fewer N-insertions in productive TCRs were reported among donors in an Asian-associated ancestry cluster than the roughly 670-donor mean. According to a later analysis, TCR association rates differed among HLA loci, with DRB1 alleles showing the most associated TCRs and HLA-C alleles showing the fewest. It was suggested by the authors that the approach could potentially be generalized to other disease states and immunological phenotypes. HLA typing was unavailable for some donors at each locus, so association tests used only the typed subset. The study listed over 150 TCR beta chains as associated with cytomegalovirus. A group of highly shared sequence variants was considered likely to be a technical artifact of the sequencing pipeline. Linkage disequilibrium might explain the correlated functional status among segregating V segments, but an unknown experimental factor could not be ruled out. The classifier was reported to diagnose cytomegalovirus status with high specificity and sensitivity in both the original cohort and the validation cohort. Compared with equally common non-associated chains, HLA-associated TCR beta chains in a later analysis were more clonally expanded and had lower generation probabilities. In a later analysis, several top co-occurrence clusters were reported to appear linked to parvovirus B19, influenza, CMV and Epstein-Barr virus. The cohort was sequenced for TCR beta chains only, and without alpha or paired-chain data the features that could be detected were limited. A further reported finding was that TCR beta sequences accurately predicted the HLA-A and HLA-B alleles for most subjects in the first cohort. Because the 87-base-pair reads could not distinguish some IMGT-functional V segments, including TRBV6-2 and TRBV6-3, those segments were excluded.

In total, approximately 690 healthy bone marrow donors made up the cohort. At the time of sampling, every cohort member was nominally healthy, though immune exposures that went unrecorded were likely present. The donor was CMV seropositive and was included in the group of 289 seropositive cohort members. Each donor provided a peripheral blood sample, and peripheral blood mononuclear cells were used for TCR beta sequencing. The Qiagen DNeasy Blood Extraction Kit was used to extract genomic DNA from the blood cell samples. Libraries were constructed by the immunoSEQ multiplex PCR assay. For the multiplex PCR, a mixture combining 60 forward primers for TCR Vbeta segments and 13 reverse primers for TCR Jbeta segments was used. The CDR3 region of rearranged TCR beta genes was amplified from genomic DNA by a multiplex PCR assay. The amplified TCR beta libraries were sequenced on the Illumina HiSeq System as 87-base-pair reads. The original methods were these. In a later analysis, 77 million or so unique TCR beta chains were counted across the roughly 700 repertoires, and roughly 10 million of these chains were shared by at least two donors. Raw reads were error-corrected and collapsed into unique sequences by a nearest-neighbor algorithm in which closely related sequences were merged to remove PCR and sequencing errors. CDR3 sequences were aligned to IMGT reference sequences to assign V, D and J gene segments. For a sequence to be retained, a match of at least six nucleotides was required to both a V gene segment and a J gene segment. A rearrangement counted as productive if the CDR3 had no stop codons and remained in frame with V and J, and every other rearrangement counted as non-productive. CDR3 was defined by IMGT convention, running from the second conserved V-encoded cysteine to the conserved J-encoded phenylalanine. Sequences without an unambiguous match to a single V gene segment were excluded from the earlier analysis of 450 to 750 of the donors. In an earlier analysis of around 590 of the donors, a V segment was called functional when productive rearrangements were above 56.7%, and segregating when the standard deviation between donors exceeded 5%. A statistical classification framework was built for diagnosing cytomegalovirus status from the catalog of TCR beta chain sequences. A later analysis assigned V and J genes by comparing TCR nucleotide sequences with IMGT/GENE-DB human TR gene sequences. Using the TCRdist pipeline, a later analysis assigned CDR3 sequences along with most-parsimonious VDJ recombination scenarios. In a later analysis, each TCR beta chain was defined by its CDR3 amino acid sequence together with its V-gene family, and reads lacking a unique V-gene family were excluded. As a way to deal with suspected cross-contamination and a sequencing artifact, a later analysis dropped approximately 590 nucleotide sequences that were highly shared and had low generation probability. For each public chain, a later analysis derived a clonal expansion index from normalized ranks of inferred template counts within each repertoire. In a later analysis, generation probabilities were computed using a VDJ recombination model fitted to out-of-frame rearrangements, and the results were checked against IGoR. Hypergeometric tests were used in a later analysis to score TCR-TCR, TCR-HLA and TCR-CMV co-occurrence, with a repertoire-size bias correction applied to the TCR pairs. A later analysis estimated false discovery rates by permuting HLA or CMV assignments 20 times. In a later analysis, co-occurring TCRs were grouped using DBSCAN, with TCRdist sequence similarity added in when clustering inside HLA-allele-positive subsets. Co-occurrence clustering excluded repertoires with fewer than 30,000 or more than 120,000 public chains, plus five with anomalous nucleotide sharing. TCRdb took over this immuneACCESS table, retaining in-frame rearrangements with V and J assigned. Such tables are incomplete; in checked studies, under half of the missing clones stem from an unresolved V gene, and the remainder is unexplained. That table gives V, J and clone size, and the DNA gave D and trimming. This sample lists a few hundred thousand clones; around 86% were detected once. Of the sample, about a tenth falls within the top ten clones.

The receptor's source is a woman aged 45-65 years in good health and CMV-seropositive. Source material: PBMCs. The V gene is TRBV5-4 and the J gene is TRBJ2-5; the D gene remains uncertain. The end of the DNA aligns better with TRBJ2-7, so the J call may be wrong. In nucleotide form, the sequence is TGTGCCAGCAGCTTGGGACTCGGTTACGAGCAGTACTTC. Translated, this gives CASSLGLGYEQYF.